This TCR beta chain was sequenced for a study of blood T cell repertoires in COVID-19 (dated by TCRdb to the early 2020s). Some background on the complete study: Collaborator samples came from the United States, Italy and Spain and covered acute and convalescent phases of COVID-19. Nearly every sample came with metadata listing a de-identified subject ID, COVID-19 status, age in years and sex. The prospective study material was composed of cDNA or gDNA derived from T cells, B-cell-depleted T cells, or PBMCs. The repertoires were made available in a free public database intended to serve as a resource for research on the immune response to SARS-CoV-2. Samples came from the ongoing ImmuneRACE study (first 160 participants) plus 1,254 subjects from 6 global collaborators. Deeply sampled blood TCRbeta repertoires from subjects exposed to, actively infected with, or recovered from COVID-19 were included in the dataset. Where available, HLA class I and class II types were obtained from metadata supplied by the sample provider rather than from assay-based typing. What the study reported, not specific to this receptor: The amount of clinical and demographic metadata varied by source and participant and was provided uncurated.

Details on this clone: Its cognate antigen has yet to be identified. No much larger clonotype is one base removed from it; base qualities were not supplied.

Clipping removes 5 bases from V and 0 bases from J, with 2 as the unmatched junction base count. The CDR3 sequence holds 15 residues, the cysteine and phenylalanine included. Only the CDR3 DNA is retained, 45 bases long and in frame from the first base. Via the germline V gene, CDR1 is SGHRS and CDR2 YFSETQ. TCRbeta CDR3 regions were amplified from genomic DNA by means of the immunoSEQ Assay, a bias-controlled multiplex PCR. Concerning the study's data processing: The number of nucleated cells in each sample was estimated from the amplification of reference gene primers within the assay. To quantify the absolute abundance of each unique TCRbeta CDR3 rearrangement, sequence reads were collapsed and filtered. For each sample, productive Simpson clonality was calculated by taking the square root of Simpson's diversity index across productive rearrangements. The immuneACCESS repertoire file appears here via TCRdb, limited to in-frame rearrangements. These files lack a portion of the clones; in checked studies, under half of the deficit traces to unresolved V genes, and the cause of the others is not known. The DNA gave D and trimming, while V, J and clone size come from that table. Present in this sample are tens of thousands of clones, roughly 80% of which were seen just once. Of the sample, 16% is held by the ten largest clones.

Each collaborating institution followed its own protocols to collect whole blood in K2EDTA tubes. Collaborator samples were shipped for TCRbeta analysis as frozen whole blood, isolated PBMCs, or DNA extracted from either sample type. Input material: peripheral blood. The source of this sequence is an older man with acute or convalescent COVID-19. Recombination linked TRBV5-1 to TRBJ2-1; the central 10 bases match TRBD1. The CDR3 is CASRDRGNSYNEQFF. The DNA sequence is given as TGCGCCAGCAGGGACAGGGGGAACTCCTACAATGAGCAGTTCTTC.